This entry lists 20 T cell receptor beta chains sequenced from one sample in a study of OX40 agonist ivuxolimab in advanced cancers. Library creation used the immunoSEQ multiplex PCR assay. TCRdb took over this immuneACCESS table, retaining in-frame rearrangements with V and J assigned. Such tables are incomplete; in checked studies, under half of the missing clones stem from an unresolved V gene, and the remainder is unexplained. The sample yields about 38,000 clones; 82% were counted once. Of the sample, approximately 7.3% is held by the ten largest clones. Sequenced material: CD4+ or CD8+ T cells sorted from blood, taken in a trial of the OX40 agonist ivuxolimab. The receptors come from an adult with an advanced solid tumor such as melanoma, head and neck, liver or kidney cancer.

V usage is TRBV30 and J usage is TRBJ2-5, with 8 bases identical to TRBD1. With 3 bases clipped from V and 12 bases from J, the junction kept 6 bases outside the gene matches. In germline, CDR1 is GTSNPN, CDR2 SVGIG (reference sequence). The CDR3 covers 11 residues. CDR3: CAWSQDRGKYF. The CDR3 region has the DNA TGTGCCTGGAGCCAAGACAGGGGAAAGTACTTC.

The V call is TRBV5-6, the J call TRBJ2-7, with D perhaps matching TRBD2 (6 bases). Deletions cut 5 bases from V and 9 bases from J, with 21 bases between. The germline V gene has CDR1 SGHDT and CDR2 YYEEEE. The CDR3 consists of 14 residues. CDR3 in DNA: TGTGCCAGCAGTATGGGGACTTCGCCTATCGGGCAGTACTTC. Translation gives CASSMGTSPIGQYF.

The V call is TRBV7-8, the J call TRBJ1-1; D remains ambiguous. The V end was cut by 5 bases, the J end by 4 bases, with 11 bases between. The CDR3 consists of 13 residues. Germline V gene data show CDR1 as SGHVS and CDR2 as FQNEAQ. The CDR3 bases are TGTGCCAGCAGCCCTCGTGCAGTCACTGAAGCTTTCTTT. Translated, it gives CASSPRAVTEAFF.

The V and J genes are TRBV25-1 and TRBJ2-5; possible D gene TRBD1, 5 bases. Trimming took 3 bases from V and 5 from J, leaving 13 bases between them. Germline CDR1 MGHDK, CDR2 SYGVNS. The CDR3 covers 14 residues. The CDR3 DNA follows: TGTGCCAGCAGTGATAGGGCAGGGATGGAGACCCAGTACTTC. This gives the protein CASSDRAGMETQYF.

The chain carries TRBV14 and TRBJ2-2; D is ambiguous. Germline V gives CDR1 SGHDN, CDR2 FVKESK. This CDR3 has 14 amino acids. Trimming took 2 bases from V and 1 from J, leaving 5 bases between them. As DNA, the CDR3 is TGTGCCAGCAGCCAAACGTGGAACACCGGGGAGCTGTTTTTT. Protein sequence: CASSQTWNTGELFF.

This chain links TRBV27 with TRBJ2-7; the D call may be TRBD1 or TRBD2 (6 bases each). CDR1 and CDR2 (germline): MNHEY, SMNVEV (reference sequence). The CDR3 extends over 15 amino acids. Trimming took off 1 base at V and 3 bases at J, with 13 bases between the two ends. This CDR3 reads CASSLYEGGNYEQYF. Here the CDR3 DNA reads TGTGCCAGCAGTTTATATGAAGGGGGGAACTACGAGCAGTACTTC.

This clone is a singleton in its sample. Sequence at one end of the junction differs from germline and may be a read error. The chain links TRBV6-5 to TRBJ2-3; 10 nucleotides agree with TRBD2. The CDR3 covers 14 residues. The germline V gene has CDR1 MNHEY and CDR2 SVGAGI. In DNA, the CDR3 is TGTGCCAGCAGTTTCGGACTAGCGGTGGGTACGCGGTATTTT. The encoded protein is CASSFGLAVGTRYF.

V and J are TRBV7-6 and TRBJ2-1; 8 bases are shared with TRBD2. Germline assignment: CDR1 SGHVS and CDR2 FNYEAQ. After removal of 6 bases from V and 0 bases from J, the junction contained 4 bases not matched to a gene. CDR3 length equals 15 residues. CDR3 DNA: TGTGCCAGCAGGGAGACTAGCGCCTCCTACAATGAGCAGTTCTTC. Translation: CASRETSASYNEQFF.

The rearrangement links TRBV2 to TRBJ2-5, with 8 bases aligning to TRBD2. Germline V gene data show CDR1 as SNHLY and CDR2 as FYNNEI. With V trimmed by 0 bases and J by 1 base, 1 base remained unmatched. This CDR3 comprises 15 residues. CDR3 DNA: TGTGCCAGCAGTGAAGCTACTAGCGGCCAAGAGACCCAGTACTTC. Translation: CASSEATSGQETQYF.

For the CDR3, the DNA is TGTGCCAGCAGGGGACGTACTATCGGCTACACCTTC. It is translated as CASRGRTIGYTF. V and J are TRBV11-2 and TRBJ1-2, with D possibly TRBD1 on 5 matching bases. Per germline, CDR1 SGHAT and CDR2 FQNNGV. Trimming shortened V by 6 bases and J by 8 bases, and 13 bases separated the two germline ends. The CDR3 covers 12 residues.

This chain joins TRBV4-3 and TRBJ2-3; D not certain. The V end lost 0 bases, the J end lost 1 base, and 14 bases lay between the germline ends. Germline CDR1 is LGHNA and CDR2 is YSLEER. The length of the CDR3 is 17 residues. CDR3 nucleotide sequence: TGCGCCAGCAGCCAAGAATCCTCACTTACTCGCACAGATACGCAGTATTTT. Translating it yields CASSQESSLTRTDTQYF.

The chain carries TRBV6-6 and TRBJ1-5; 9 bases agree with TRBD1. The V segment lost 7 bases and the J segment 6 bases; nucleotides outside the gene matches: 7. The germline V gene encodes CDR1 MNHNY and CDR2 SVGAGI (reference sequence). CDR3 length: 14 amino acids. The chain's CDR3 is CASTQDRGSQPQHF. For the CDR3, the DNA is TGTGCCAGCACCCAGGACAGGGGCTCTCAGCCCCAGCATTTT.

The chain couples TRBV29-1 to TRBJ2-7, with 8 bases aligning to TRBD1. This CDR3 is 16 amino acids long. Germline trimming cut 0 bases from V and 4 bases from J; bases unmatched to any gene: 11. The germline V gene encodes CDR1 SQVTM and CDR2 ANQGSEA. The CDR3 nucleotides read TGCAGCGTTGAAGATCCACAGGGGGGAAAACTATACGAGCAGTACTTC. Encoded protein: CSVEDPQGGKLYEQYF.

CDR3 in amino acids: CASSPAETVYGYTF. Written as DNA, the CDR3 is TGTGCCAGCAGTCCCGCCGAAACCGTCTATGGCTACACCTTC. The rearrangement joins TRBV7-8 to TRBJ1-2; D is ambiguous. Between the trimmed V and J ends, which lost 6 bases and 4 bases, there was a span of 15 bases. The germline CDR1 and CDR2 sequences are SGHVS and FQNEAQ. This CDR3 contains 14 residues. The full variable domain, its missing parts supplied by reference TRBV7-8 and TRBJ1-2, is GAGVSQSPRYKVAKRGQDVALRCDPISGHVSLFWYQQALGQGPEFLTYFQNEAQLDKSGLPSDRFFAERPEGSVSTLKIQRTQQEDSAVYLCASSPAETVYGYTFGSGTRLTVV.

V and J are TRBV2 and TRBJ2-5; 10 bases are shared with TRBD1. The V gene end was trimmed by 5 bases and the J gene end by 11 bases; junction bases not matched to a gene: 17. There are 16 residues in the CDR3. Germline V gene lookup returns CDR1 SNHLY and CDR2 FYNNEI. Here the CDR3 reads CASSYTAGTGVSGQYF. For the CDR3, the DNA is TGTGCCAGCAGTTATACCGCCGGGACAGGGGTCTCGGGGCAGTACTTC.

The chain joins TRBV7-9 to TRBJ1-1; D is unresolved. This CDR3 has 13 amino acids. Between the trimmed V and J ends, which lost 2 bases and 3 bases, there was a span of 7 bases. Per the germline V gene, CDR1 is SEHNR and CDR2 is FQNEAQ (reference sequence). CDR3 sequence (DNA): TGTGCCAGCAGCTTAAACAGATACACTGAAGCTTTCTTT. Its protein is CASSLNRYTEAFF.

The table lists this clone with a count of one. The V and J genes are TRBV5-1 and TRBJ2-2, with D possibly TRBD1 on 5 matching bases. Trimming removed 1 base at V and 0 bases at J, with 7 bases between. The CDR3 has 15 amino acids. Germline V gene sequence: CDR1 SGHRS, CDR2 YFSETQ. The CDR3 DNA follows: TGCGCCAGCAGCTTGTCGACAGCGAACACCGGGGAGCTGTTTTTT. Protein: CASSLSTANTGELFF.

The genes are TRBV7-2 and TRBJ1-2; D is perhaps TRBD1 (5 bases). The V gene's germline CDR1 is SGHTA and CDR2 FQGNSA. The CDR3 is 14 residues long. V lost 1 base and J lost 4, with 10 bases in between. Here the CDR3 DNA reads TGTGCCAGCAGCTTAGGAGGGACGGCCTATGGCTACACCTTC. This encodes CASSLGGTAYGYTF.

V gene TRBV29-1 combines with J gene TRBJ1-1; 7 nucleotides align to TRBD1. There are 13 residues in the CDR3. The J segment lost 4 bases and the V segment lost 4 bases, leaving 6 bases of the junction unmatched. Germline lookup yields CDR1 SQVTM and CDR2 ANQGSEA. This chain's CDR3 is CSVAQGEGTEAFF. CDR3 nucleotide sequence: TGCAGCGTTGCGCAGGGGGAGGGCACTGAAGCTTTCTTT.

This clone was counted a few times. This chain uses TRBV2 with TRBJ2-7; D call uncertain. Germline V CDR1 and CDR2: SNHLY, FYNNEI. The CDR3 is 12 amino acids. Trimming stripped 7 bases from V and 0 bases from J, with 7 bases between. CDR3 residues: CASTQTSYEQYF. CDR3 bases: TGTGCCAGCACTCAGACCTCCTACGAGCAGTACTTC. Full variable domain (outside the CDR3, taken from reference TRBV2 and TRBJ2-7): EPEVTQTPSHQVTQMGQEVILRCVPISNHLYFYWYRQILGQKVEFLVSFYNNEISEKSEIFDDQFSVERPDGSNFTLKIRSTKLEDSAMYFCASTQTSYEQYFGPGTRLTVT.